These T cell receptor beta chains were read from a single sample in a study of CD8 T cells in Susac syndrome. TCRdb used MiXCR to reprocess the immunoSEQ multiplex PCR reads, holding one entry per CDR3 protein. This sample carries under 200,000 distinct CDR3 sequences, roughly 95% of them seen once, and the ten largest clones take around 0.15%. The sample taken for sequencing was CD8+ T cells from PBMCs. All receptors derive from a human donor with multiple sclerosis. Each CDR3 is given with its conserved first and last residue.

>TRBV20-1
CSARRTSRQPYEQYF
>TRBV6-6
CASSYQGAYDEQYF
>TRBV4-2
CASSPFEGGTEAFF
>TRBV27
CASSFAPGGMSGGYTF
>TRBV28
CASSRTGDTGELFF
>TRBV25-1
CASMGASQYF
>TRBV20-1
CSARVDGQDYNEQFF
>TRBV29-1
CSVVSGSSTGELFF
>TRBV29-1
CSVEGGRQTEAFF
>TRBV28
CASSLASGSTDTQYF
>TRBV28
CASRGTYYGYTF
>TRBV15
CATSRWDGGSSYNEQFF
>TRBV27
CASSFFPGGMYNEQFF
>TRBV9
CASSVGRTSSYNSPLHF
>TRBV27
CASSPPPEGTGELFF
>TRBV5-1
CASSLAGGRTEAFF
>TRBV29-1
CSVAGGEVNTGELFF
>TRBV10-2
CASSTNRGEETQYF